The rows below give T cell receptor beta chains drawn from one sample of a study of CD8+CD57+ T cells in acquired aplastic anemia. TCRdb fed the reads into MiXCR, producing one record per CDR3 protein. Seen here are about 180,000 distinct CDR3 sequences, almost 50% observed once, and the top ten hold over 10%. The sequencing sample was made of sorted CD4+, CD8+, or CD8+CD57+ T cells (not recorded which) from PBMCs. Every receptor here comes from a human donor with aplastic anemia. The CDR3 runs from the conserved cysteine through the conserved F or W. Fields, in order: D gene, V gene, J gene, CDR3 protein. D genes are given only for firm matches.

>.|TRBV12-3/TRBV12-4|TRBJ2-5
CASSSGTSGRETQYF
>.|TRBV20-1|TRBJ1-2
CSAPIRGRYGYTF
>TRBD2|TRBV5-1|TRBJ2-3
CASSFGEGIDTQYF
>TRBD1|TRBV6-4|TRBJ2-7
CASSVSPGGSYEQYF
>.|TRBV20-1|TRBJ2-2
CSVGGNTGELFF
>TRBD1|TRBV20-1|TRBJ2-2
CSARWDRGTNTGELFF
>.|TRBV7-9|TRBJ2-7
CASSLVTAVEQYF
>.|TRBV7-8|TRBJ1-1
CASSSPLVGDTEAFF
>.|TRBV9|TRBJ1-1
CASSVVNAEAFF
>.|TRBV7-6|TRBJ1-2
CASSRWGYGYTF
>TRBD1|TRBV10-2|TRBJ1-2
CASRGLGTGNGYTF
>.|TRBV24-1|TRBJ2-7
CATSDGPYEQYF
>.|TRBV12-5|TRBJ2-1
CASGLTGSNEQFF
>.|TRBV2|TRBJ1-2
CASSTDSNYGYTF
>TRBD1|TRBV6-2/TRBV6-3|TRBJ1-4
CASIRQGRKLFF
>TRBD1|TRBV20-1|TRBJ1-1
CSASGGQGVNTEAFF
>.|TRBV20-1|TRBJ1-1
CSARDLGRTHTEAFF
>.|TRBV20-1|TRBJ1-4
CSARDRSTNEKLFF
>TRBD1|TRBV6-1|TRBJ1-2
CASSEMTGTYGYTF
>.|TRBV7-2|TRBJ2-5
CASIKRRVETQYF
>.|TRBV11-1|TRBJ2-3
CASSYGTLNTDTQYF
>TRBD1|TRBV10-3|TRBJ1-4
CAISENPTGRGEKLFF
>.|TRBV20-1|TRBJ2-7
CSATDGGGEQYF
>.|TRBV27|TRBJ1-3
CASSLQGVTSGNTIYF
>.|TRBV24-1|TRBJ2-7
CATSGPTGGSYEQYF
>.|TRBV19|TRBJ2-6
CASSYGGSGANVLTF
>.|TRBV24-1|TRBJ2-5
CATSEQGQTQYF
>.|TRBV20-1|TRBJ1-1
CSALDMTMNTEAFF
>.|TRBV14|TRBJ1-5
CASSQGGRGGVNQPQHF
>TRBD2|TRBV20-1|TRBJ2-3
CSASGTSGNPDTQYF
>.|TRBV10-3|TRBJ2-1
CAISDFYNEQFF
>TRBD1|TRBV20-1|TRBJ2-7
CSARQGLWYEQYF
>.|TRBV6-1|TRBJ1-5
CASSEDSHSNQPQHF
>TRBD2|TRBV3-1|TRBJ2-3
CASSQTSGGTDTQYF
>.|TRBV5-1|TRBJ2-7
CASKQGMGASYEQYF
>TRBD2|TRBV7-2|TRBJ2-7
CASSQAGGVEQYF
>TRBD1|TRBV29-1|TRBJ2-1
CSVDDRGDEQFF
>.|TRBV19|TRBJ2-3
CASSVSTRQPGPDTQYF
>.|TRBV9|TRBJ2-3
CASSVRITDTQYF
>.|TRBV10-3|TRBJ2-1
CAISRDTYNGQFF
>TRBD2|TRBV11-1|TRBJ2-3
CASSPAGFGTDTEYF
>.|TRBV20-1|TRBJ1-2
CSAREQTRTYGYTF
>.|TRBV7-2|TRBJ1-6
CASSLSTGFLSSPLHF
>.|TRBV5-4|TRBJ1-2
CASSSNLGGYGYTF
>TRBD1|TRBV27|TRBJ1-2
CASSSRQGDYGYTF
>.|TRBV29-1|TRBJ1-2
CSVPTGARYGYTF
>.|TRBV2|TRBJ2-1
CATFPPGNEQFF
>.|TRBV12-3/TRBV12-4|TRBJ2-3
CASSATWAPIADTQYF
>.|TRBV6-1|TRBJ2-3
CASSEASGPAPADTQYF
>TRBD1|TRBV25-1|TRBJ2-1
CASRPASGTGLGNEQFF
>TRBD1|TRBV5-4|TRBJ2-5
CASSSLDRGRVWETQYF
>TRBD2|TRBV6-4|TRBJ2-3
CASSELAGSTDTQYF
>.|TRBV29-1|TRBJ2-7
CSATEPTSYEQYF
>.|TRBV4-1|TRBJ1-1
CASSQAGRVVTEAFF